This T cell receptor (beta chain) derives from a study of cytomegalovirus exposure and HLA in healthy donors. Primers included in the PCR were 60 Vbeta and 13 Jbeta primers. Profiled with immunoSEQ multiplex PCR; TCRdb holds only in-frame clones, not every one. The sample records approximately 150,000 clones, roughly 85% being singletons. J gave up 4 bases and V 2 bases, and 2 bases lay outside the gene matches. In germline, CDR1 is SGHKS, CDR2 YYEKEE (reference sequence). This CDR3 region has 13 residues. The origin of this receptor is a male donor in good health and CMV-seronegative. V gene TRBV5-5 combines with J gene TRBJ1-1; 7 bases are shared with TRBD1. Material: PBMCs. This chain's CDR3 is CASSLGTATEAFF. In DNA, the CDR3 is TGTGCCAGCAGCTTAGGGACAGCCACTGAAGCTTTCTTT.